This T cell receptor beta chain was profiled in a study of cytomegalovirus exposure and HLA in healthy donors. Across the study: In a previous analysis, 110 million or so unique TCR beta sequences were found from roughly 200 million T cells.

Study-wide results and limits: V- and J-gene trimming in TCR beta was tied to a missense DCLRE1C variant by an analysis performed later.

It was with 60 Vbeta and 13 Jbeta primers that the PCR ran. TCRdb's table, derived via immunoSEQ multiplex PCR, lists solely in-frame clones and lacks some. The sample shows about 130,000 clones, around 8.5% of them seen only once. Trimming removed 5 bases from V and 0 bases from J, with 17 bases in between. This CDR3 is 16 amino acids long. Germline CDR1 is SGHTS and CDR2 is YDEGEE. In this sample, this clone turned up a few times. Its antigen is unidentified. The sequence came from a man aged 40-49 years in good health and CMV-seronegative. The J gene is TRBJ1-2, the V gene TRBV5-8; no clear D. Material for sequencing was PBMCs. This CDR3 reads CASRFPGRTANYGYTF. As DNA, the CDR3 is TGTGCCAGCAGATTCCCTGGACGGACTGCTAACTATGGCTACACCTTC.